What follows are 18 T cell receptor beta chains derived from one specimen sequenced in a study of T cell responses to AZD1222 COVID-19 vaccine. TCRdb's copy holds only in-frame clones and misses some; the assay was immunoSEQ multiplex PCR. Of 130,000 to 150,000 clones in the sample, 82% were seen once. The specimen was peripheral blood, collected on day 0 of MenACWY control vaccination. The receptors stem from an adult in good health.

The V and J genes are TRBV6-1 and TRBJ2-7, with 8 bases identical to TRBD1. With V trimmed by 1 base and J by 2 bases, 4 bases remained unmatched. CDR1 and CDR2 from the germline V gene are MNHNS and SASEGT. The CDR3 runs 15 residues. CDR3 sequence (DNA): TGTGCCAGCAGTGAAGAGGCAGGGGGCCCCTACGAGCAGTACGTC. Translating gives CASSEEAGGPYEQYV.

The rearrangement joins TRBV5-4 to TRBJ1-1, with D maybe TRBD1 (5 bases). V shed 4 bases and J shed 0 bases, with 22 bases lying between them. This CDR3 is built from 18 residues. CDR1 and CDR2 (germline): SGHNT, YYREEE (reference sequence). Here the CDR3 reads CASSRGLLSTAVNTEAFF. CDR3 nucleotide sequence: TGTGCCAGCAGCCGAGGGCTACTTTCGACAGCTGTGAACACTGAAGCTTTCTTT.

J is TRBJ2-2 and V is TRBV25-1, with 9 bases identical to TRBD1. Germline V gene lookup returns CDR1 MGHDK and CDR2 SYGVNS. V lost 4 bases and J lost 4; bases outside the gene matches: 7. CDR3 length: 16 residues. CDR3 region: CASSVTGTGSTGELFF. The CDR3 DNA reads as TGTGCCAGCAGTGTAACCGGGACAGGGAGCACCGGGGAGCTGTTTTTT.

This chain connects TRBV7-3 to TRBJ1-1, with TRBD1 identical over 8 bases. V lost 8 bases to trimming and J lost 1 base; unmatched junction nucleotides: 3. The V gene's germline CDR1 is SGHTA and CDR2 FQGTGA. This CDR3 is 13 amino acids long. Written as DNA, the CDR3 is TGTGCCAGCTCACAGGGGGGGAACACTGAAGCTTTCTTT. Encoded protein: CASSQGGNTEAFF.

The chain combines TRBV2 with TRBJ1-2, with D possibly being TRBD1 (5 bases). V was pared by 6 bases and J by 0 bases, with 5 bases between. Germline values: CDR1 SNHLY, CDR2 FYNNEI. The CDR3 spans 12 residues. The CDR3 loop reads CASRGPNYGYTF. CDR3 in DNA: TGTGCCAGCAGGGGACCTAACTATGGCTACACCTTC.

The gene calls are TRBV11-2 and TRBJ1-3; D remains unclear. The CDR3 extends over 14 amino acids. V lost 0 bases and J 2 bases, leaving 5 bases between the germline ends. Germline V gene data show CDR1 as SGHAT and CDR2 as FQNNGV. The chain's CDR3 is CASSLERPGNTIYF. The CDR3, as DNA: TGTGCCAGCAGCTTAGAAAGGCCTGGAAACACCATATATTTT.

The V and J genes are TRBV5-1 and TRBJ1-2; TRBD1 matches 7 bases. CDR3 length: 13 residues. V shed 4 bases and J 4 bases; nucleotides not matched to a gene: 4. Germline loops: CDR1 SGHRS, CDR2 YFSETQ. As DNA, the CDR3 is TGCGCCAGCAGCCAGGGGGACAGCTATGGCTACACCTTC. It codes for CASSQGDSYGYTF.

The V gene is TRBV30, the J gene TRBJ1-5; D gene uncertain. The CDR3 sequence is 13 residues long. V was cut by 0 bases and J by 5 bases, with 8 bases left in between. Germline loops: CDR1 GTSNPN, CDR2 SVGIG (reference sequence). In nucleotides, the CDR3 is TGTGCCTGGAGTGTGGGCCTTTATCAGCCCCAGCATTTT. Encoded protein: CAWSVGLYQPQHF.

This clone was seen a single time. This CDR3 is CASSEDRATEAFF. The CDR3 nucleotides read TGCGCCAGCAGTGAAGATAGAGCCACTGAAGCTTTCTTT. The chain recombines TRBV10-2 with TRBJ1-1; D is undetermined. V was cut by 3 bases and J by 4 bases, with 9 bases left in between. This CDR3 is built from 13 residues. Germline CDR1 is WSHSY and CDR2 is SAAADI.

This clone was counted once. The chain employs TRBV19 and TRBJ2-2, with 13 bases matching TRBD2. Germline CDR1 is LNHDA and CDR2 is SQIVND (reference sequence). The CDR3 covers 16 residues. V shed 7 bases and J 4 bases; nucleotides not matched to a gene: 6. CDR3 bases: TGTGCCAGTATGCCCGGACTAGCGGGGGCCACCGGGGAGCTGTTTTTT. It translates to CASMPGLAGATGELFF.

This clone was counted once. This sequence joins TRBV4-1 and TRBJ1-6; D unclear. CDR1 and CDR2 from the germline V gene are MGHRA and YSYEKL. V dropped 0 bases and J dropped 10 bases, with 10 bases sitting between them. The CDR3 loop spans 14 amino acids. The CDR3 coding sequence is TGCGCCAGCAGCCAAGACCCGGGTGGCTCACCCCTCCACTTT. Its translation is CASSQDPGGSPLHF.

This clone has a single count. The chain uses TRBV2 and TRBJ1-4; D is unresolved. There are 13 residues in the CDR3. From germline, CDR1 is SNHLY and CDR2 FYNNEI. Trimming stripped 4 bases from V and 6 bases from J, with 9 bases between. CDR3 protein: CASSGRWDEKLFF. In nucleotides, the CDR3 is TGTGCCAGCAGTGGCAGGTGGGATGAAAAACTGTTTTTT.

The V and J genes are TRBV11-3 and TRBJ2-3; D assignment may be TRBD1 or TRBD2 (5 bases each). The CDR3 totals 14 residues. With 5 bases removed from V and 6 bases from J, the gap between germline ends came to 15 bases. In germline, CDR1 is SGHNT, CDR2 YENEEA. CDR3 region: CASSPRDLQDTQYF. CDR3 bases: TGTGCCAGCAGCCCCCGGGACCTACAGGATACGCAGTATTTT.

The chain carries TRBV9 and TRBJ2-7; D possibly uses TRBD1 or TRBD2 (5 bases each). This CDR3 has 16 residues. Trimming took 0 bases from V and 0 from J, leaving 13 bases between them. Germline V gene sequence: CDR1 SGDLS, CDR2 YYNGEE. CDR3 region: CASSVGGTASSYEQYF. CDR3 bases: TGTGCCAGCAGCGTAGGGGGGACGGCCAGCTCCTACGAGCAGTACTTC. Using reference TRBV9 and TRBJ2-7 for the parts outside the CDR3, the full variable domain is DSGVTQTPKHLITATGQRVTLRCSPRSGDLSVYWYQQSLDQGLQFLIQYYNGEERAKGNILERFSAQQFPDLHSELNLSSLELGDSALYFCASSVGGTASSYEQYFGPGTRLTVT.

This sequence joins TRBV2 and TRBJ2-5; D is perhaps TRBD1 (7 bases). V dropped 9 bases and J dropped 2 bases, with 16 bases sitting between them. Germline V gene data show CDR1 as SNHLY and CDR2 as FYNNEI. The CDR3 is 14 residues long. In DNA form, the CDR3 reads TGTGCCAGTACCAGGGGGGCCCTACAAGAGACCCAGTACTTC. Protein sequence: CASTRGALQETQYF. Filled out from reference TRBV2 and TRBJ2-5, the complete variable domain reads EPEVTQTPSHQVTQMGQEVILRCVPISNHLYFYWYRQILGQKVEFLVSFYNNEISEKSEIFDDQFSVERPDGSNFTLKIRSTKLEDSAMYFCASTRGALQETQYFGPGTRLLVL.

This clone was observed once. The chain joins TRBV3-1 (or the pseudogene TRBV3-2) to TRBJ2-3; no clear D gene. This CDR3 is 14 amino acids long. Germline V CDR1 and CDR2: LGHDT, YNNKEL (reference sequence). Trimming shortened V by 1 base and J by 1 base, and 6 bases separated the two germline ends. The CDR3 DNA sequence: TGTGCCAGCAGCCAAGGTACGCGCACAGATACGCAGTATTTT. It is translated as CASSQGTRTDTQYF.

This rearrangement joins TRBV4-2 to TRBJ2-7; D is uncertain. The CDR3 is 14 residues long. Germline CDR1 and CDR2: LGHNA and YNFKEQ. The ends were cut back, 1 base at V and 2 bases at J, with 9 bases in the middle. CDR3 nucleotide sequence: TGTGCCAGCAGCCAAGTTGACACCCCCTACGAGCAGTACTTC. It encodes CASSQVDTPYEQYF.

This chain connects TRBV28 to TRBJ2-2; 9 nucleotides align to TRBD1. Per the germline V gene, CDR1 is MDHEN and CDR2 is SYDVKM. V gave up 4 bases and J gave up 6 bases; unmatched junction bases: 15. This CDR3 region has 18 residues. CDR3 protein: CASSSGKTGQGFSGELFF. CDR3 DNA sequence: TGTGCCAGCAGTTCCGGTAAAACAGGACAGGGGTTCTCCGGGGAGCTGTTTTTT.